This TCR beta chain emerged from a study of CD8 T cells in ankylosing spondylitis. Findings and limits, study-wide: Significant enrichment of disease-linked clones was reportedly seen in matched ankylosing spondylitis synovial fluid. Seemingly characteristic of ankylosing spondylitis blood was a TCR beta motif consisting of fewer than 10 highly homologous variants.

This clonotype appeared many times. Its antigen is as yet unknown. In making TCR beta libraries, quantitative 5'-RACE with molecular barcodes was used. One entry per CDR3 protein results from TCRdb running MiXCR on the 5' RACE reads. The sample records about 240,000 distinct CDR3 sequences, over 8.5% being singletons. Germline V gene lookup returns CDR1 SGHRS and CDR2 YFSETQ. Trimming stripped 4 bases from V and 3 bases from J, with 13 bases between. There are 14 residues in the CDR3. The sequencing sample was made of blood, either unsorted or a sorted T cell fraction (not recorded which). The rearrangement joins TRBV5-1 to TRBJ1-1, with TRBD1 as a possible D gene (5 bases). This receptor was taken from a male donor with ankylosing spondylitis or in good health (not recorded which). Here the CDR3 DNA reads TGCGCCAGCAGCCCAGGGACGCTGGACACTGAAGCTTTCTTT. Translation: CASSPGTLDTEAFF.